This T cell receptor beta chain is drawn from a study of blood T cells in healthy people across ages. The study recruited healthy Caucasian donors from Russia who were aged roughly 6 to 95. Donors each provided about 9.5 milliliters of peripheral blood. Together with a sample-barcoded 5' primer, a J-beta primer mix was included in a second PCR lasting about 6 to 11 cycles. TCRdb used MiXCR to reprocess the 5' RACE reads, holding one entry per CDR3 protein. The table lists 1.5 million to 2 million distinct CDR3 sequences, about 31% of them singletons. Per the germline V gene, CDR1 is SNHLY and CDR2 is FYNNEI. Trimming cost V 6 bases and J 4 bases, with 12 bases left between them. The CDR3 has 13 amino acids.

Material: blood. This clonotype originated in a woman aged 25 to 39 in good health. The genes are TRBV2 and TRBJ1-2; the D is unclear. CDR3 sequence: CASRSSLGYGYTF. The CDR3 DNA is TGTGCCAGCAGGAGTAGTCTGGGCTATGGCTACACCTTC.